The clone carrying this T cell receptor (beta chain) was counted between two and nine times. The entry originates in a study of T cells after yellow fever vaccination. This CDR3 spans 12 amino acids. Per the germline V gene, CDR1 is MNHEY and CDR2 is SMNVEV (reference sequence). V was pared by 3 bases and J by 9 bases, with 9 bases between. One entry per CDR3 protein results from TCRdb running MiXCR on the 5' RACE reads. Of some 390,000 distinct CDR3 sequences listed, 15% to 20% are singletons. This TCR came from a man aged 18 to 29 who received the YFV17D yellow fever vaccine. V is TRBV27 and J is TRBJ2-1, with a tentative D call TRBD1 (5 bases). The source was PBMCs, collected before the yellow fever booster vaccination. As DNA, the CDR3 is TGTGCCAGCAGTTTGGGGCACAGTGAGCAGTTCTTC. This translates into CASSLGHSEQFF.